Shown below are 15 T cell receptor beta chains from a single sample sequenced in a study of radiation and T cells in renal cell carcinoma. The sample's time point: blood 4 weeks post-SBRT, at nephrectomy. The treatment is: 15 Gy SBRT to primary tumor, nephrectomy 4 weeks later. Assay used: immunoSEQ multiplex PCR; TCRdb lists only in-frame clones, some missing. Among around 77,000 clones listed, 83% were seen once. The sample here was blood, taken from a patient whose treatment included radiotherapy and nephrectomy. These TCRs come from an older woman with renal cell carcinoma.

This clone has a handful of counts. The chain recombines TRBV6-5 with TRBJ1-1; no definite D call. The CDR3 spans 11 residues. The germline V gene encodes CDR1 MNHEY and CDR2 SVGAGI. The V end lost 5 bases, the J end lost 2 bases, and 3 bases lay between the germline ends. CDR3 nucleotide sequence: TGTGCCAGCAGTCACAACACTGAAGCTTTCTTT. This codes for CASSHNTEAFF.

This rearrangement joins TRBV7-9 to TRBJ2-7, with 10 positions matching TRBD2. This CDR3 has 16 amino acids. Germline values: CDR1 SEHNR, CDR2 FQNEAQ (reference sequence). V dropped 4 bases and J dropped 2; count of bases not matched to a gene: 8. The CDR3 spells CASSSPTSGATYEQYF. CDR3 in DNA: TGTGCCAGCAGCTCCCCCACTAGCGGGGCCACCTACGAGCAGTACTTC.

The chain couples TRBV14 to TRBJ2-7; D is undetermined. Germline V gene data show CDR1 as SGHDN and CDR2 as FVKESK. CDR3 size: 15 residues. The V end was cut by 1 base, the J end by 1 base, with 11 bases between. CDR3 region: CASSQVGALSYEQYF. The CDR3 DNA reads TGTGCCAGCAGCCAAGTCGGAGCCCTGTCCTACGAGCAGTACTTC.

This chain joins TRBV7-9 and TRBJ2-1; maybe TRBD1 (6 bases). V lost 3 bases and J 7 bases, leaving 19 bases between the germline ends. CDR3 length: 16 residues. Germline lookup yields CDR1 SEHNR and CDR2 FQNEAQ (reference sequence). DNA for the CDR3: TGTGCCAGCAGCTTCCTTAACTCGGGGCAGGGGAATGAGCAGTTCTTC. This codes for CASSFLNSGQGNEQFF. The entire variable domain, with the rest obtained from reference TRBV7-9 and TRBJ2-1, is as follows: DTGVSQNPRHKITKRGQNVTFRCDPISEHNRLYWYRQTLGQGPEFLTYFQNEAQLEKSRLLSDRFSAERPKGSFSTLEIQRTEQGDSAMYLCASSFLNSGQGNEQFFGPGTRLTVL.

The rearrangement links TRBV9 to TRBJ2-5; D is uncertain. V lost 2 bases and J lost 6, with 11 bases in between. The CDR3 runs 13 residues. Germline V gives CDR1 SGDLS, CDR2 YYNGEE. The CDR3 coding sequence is TGTGCCAGCAGCGTTTCCCAACTGAAGACCCAGTACTTC. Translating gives CASSVSQLKTQYF.

The CDR3 nucleotides read TGTGCCAGCAGGGGATTCAGGGGGCTGAACACTGAAGCTTTCTTT. This gives the protein CASRGFRGLNTEAFF. This chain connects TRBV7-9 to TRBJ1-1; 8 nucleotides match TRBD1. V trimming: 6 bases; J trimming: 0 bases; junction bases outside the gene matches: 6. From germline, CDR1 is SEHNR and CDR2 FQNEAQ (reference sequence). There are 15 residues in the CDR3.

CDR3 protein: CASRLTGPGNYEQYF. The CDR3, as DNA: TGCGCCAGCAGGCTGACAGGGCCCGGCAACTACGAGCAGTACTTC. The rearrangement joins TRBV10-2 to TRBJ2-7, with 7 bases identical to TRBD1. The CDR3 is 15 amino acids. The V and J ends lost 6 bases and 3 bases, in that order; junction bases with no gene match: 11. The germline CDR1 and CDR2 sequences are WSHSY and SAAADI.

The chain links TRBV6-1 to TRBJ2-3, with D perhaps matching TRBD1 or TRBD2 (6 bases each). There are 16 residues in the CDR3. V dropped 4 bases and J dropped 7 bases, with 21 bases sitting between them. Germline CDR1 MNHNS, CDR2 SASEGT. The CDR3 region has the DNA TGTGCCAGCAGTGGCCTCGGGGGACACCGTACGAATACGCAGTATTTT. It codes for CASSGLGGHRTNTQYF.

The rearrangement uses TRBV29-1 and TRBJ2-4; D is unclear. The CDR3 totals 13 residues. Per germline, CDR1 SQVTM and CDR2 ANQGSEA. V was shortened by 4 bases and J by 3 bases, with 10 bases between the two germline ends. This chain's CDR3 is CSVGVRGKNIQYF. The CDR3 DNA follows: TGCAGCGTTGGTGTCAGAGGCAAAAACATTCAGTACTTC.

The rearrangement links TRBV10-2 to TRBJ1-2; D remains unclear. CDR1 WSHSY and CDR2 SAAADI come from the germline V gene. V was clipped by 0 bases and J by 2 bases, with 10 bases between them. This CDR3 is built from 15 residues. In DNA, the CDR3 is TGCGCCAGCAGTGAGTCGACGGGCGGGAACTATGGCTACACCTTC. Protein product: CASSESTGGNYGYTF.

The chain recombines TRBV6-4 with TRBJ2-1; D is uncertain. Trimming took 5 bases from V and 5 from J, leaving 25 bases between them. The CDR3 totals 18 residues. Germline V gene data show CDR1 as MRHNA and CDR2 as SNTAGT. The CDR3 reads CASSPSERAPERDNEQFF. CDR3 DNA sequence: TGTGCCAGCAGTCCTTCGGAGCGCGCCCCAGAGCGCGACAATGAGCAGTTCTTC.

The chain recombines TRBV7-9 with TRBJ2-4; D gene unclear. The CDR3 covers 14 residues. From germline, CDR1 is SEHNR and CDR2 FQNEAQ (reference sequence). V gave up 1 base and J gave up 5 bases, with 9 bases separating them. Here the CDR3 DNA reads TGTGCCAGCAGCTTAGTCGTACCCGAAAACATTCAGTACTTC. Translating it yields CASSLVVPENIQYF. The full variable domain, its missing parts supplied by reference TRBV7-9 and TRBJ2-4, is DTGVSQNPRHKITKRGQNVTFRCDPISEHNRLYWYRQTLGQGPEFLTYFQNEAQLEKSRLLSDRFSAERPKGSFSTLEIQRTEQGDSAMYLCASSLVVPENIQYFGAGTRLSVL.

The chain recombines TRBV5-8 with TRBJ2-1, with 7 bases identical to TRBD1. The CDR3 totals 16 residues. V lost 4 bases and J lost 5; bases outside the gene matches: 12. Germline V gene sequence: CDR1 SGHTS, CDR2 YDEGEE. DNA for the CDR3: TGTGCCAGCAGCAGAGAAGGGGGCCGGATCCACAATGAGCAGTTCTTC. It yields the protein CASSREGGRIHNEQFF.

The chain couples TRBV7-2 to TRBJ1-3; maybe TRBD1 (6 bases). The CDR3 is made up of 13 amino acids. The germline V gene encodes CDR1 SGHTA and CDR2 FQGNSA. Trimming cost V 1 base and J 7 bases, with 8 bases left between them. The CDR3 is CASSLEGGNTIYF. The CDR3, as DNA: TGTGCCAGCAGCTTAGAGGGGGGGAACACCATATATTTT.

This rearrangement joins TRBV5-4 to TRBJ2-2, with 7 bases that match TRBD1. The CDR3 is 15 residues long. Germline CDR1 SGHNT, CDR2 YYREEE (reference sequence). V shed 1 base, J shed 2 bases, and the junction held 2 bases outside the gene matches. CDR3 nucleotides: TGTGCCAGCAGCTTGAGGGGGCTAAACACCGGGGAGCTGTTTTTT. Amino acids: CASSLRGLNTGELFF.